This entry features one T cell receptor (beta chain) sequence. What it recognizes is unknown. This CDR3 spans 16 amino acids. The V end was cut by 3 bases, the J end by 2 bases, with 16 bases between. Germline lookup yields CDR1 LGHNA and CDR2 YNFKEQ. The use of a sample-barcoded 5' primer and a J-beta primer mix characterized a second PCR of roughly 6 to 11 cycles. TCRdb re-called the 5' RACE reads through MiXCR, storing one row per CDR3 protein. The sample yields approximately 880,000 distinct CDR3 sequences, about 44% seen once. The data belong to a study of blood T cells in healthy people across ages. Study results and caveats: For the donors, CMV status was unknown and possibly confounded expanded clonotype changes.

The specimen sequenced was blood. The rearrangement uses TRBV4-2 and TRBJ2-5, with D possibly TRBD2 on 7 matching bases. This TCR was sampled from a man aged 25-45 years in good health. The CDR3 DNA follows: TGTGCCAGCAGCCAGGAACTGGGGGGGCCACAAGAGACCCAGTACTTC. It encodes CASSQELGGPQETQYF.